The source of this T cell receptor (beta chain) is a study of blood T cell repertoires in COVID-19. The wider study: The United States, Italy and Spain were the sources of the acute and convalescent COVID-19 samples. Sample material is recorded as cDNA or gDNA derived from T cells, B-cell-depleted T cells, or PBMCs.

Trimming removed 4 bases from V and 7 bases from J; junction bases left unmatched: 11. The CDR3 spans 16 residues. Germline CDR1 is SGHVS and CDR2 is FNYEAQ. In the original workflow: Researchers report that nucleated cell counts were estimated from reference gene primer amplification. The repertoire was sequenced with immunoSEQ multiplex PCR; TCRdb's copy has only in-frame clones and lacks some. V, J and clone size derive from that table, while D and trimming were established from the DNA sequence. The data show about 82,000 clones, 80% seen once. Sequenced sample: peripheral blood. V gene TRBV7-6 combines with J gene TRBJ1-2, with TRBD1 matching 11 bases. This clonotype was sampled from a woman in her 40s with active or convalescent COVID-19. CDR3 in amino acids: CASSSSPGQGGSGYTF. CDR3 in DNA: TGTGCCAGCAGCTCCAGCCCGGGACAGGGGGGAAGTGGCTACACCTTC. The entire variable domain, with the rest obtained from reference TRBV7-6 and TRBJ1-2, is as follows: GAGVSQSPRYKVTKRGQDVALRCDPISGHVSLYWYRQALGQGPEFLTYFNYEAQQDKSGLPNDRFSAERPEGSISTLTIQRTEQRDSAMYRCASSSSPGQGGSGYTFGSGTRLTVV.